This T cell receptor (beta chain) was identified during a study of cytomegalovirus exposure and HLA in healthy donors (dated by TCRdb to 2016 to 2017). Regarding the complete study: According to a later analysis, one platform produced both the 100 to 150 validation repertoires and the roughly 650 repertoires of the first cohort. Along with the approximately 700-subject first cohort, a separate validation cohort of over a hundred different subjects was used. The study aimed to test whether cataloging public T cell receptors could reveal signatures of past pathogen exposure. To predict cytomegalovirus infection status, the study brought together high-throughput TCR immunosequencing, statistical association of individual TCRs with disease status, and machine learning.

Trimming accounts for 4 bases at V and 8 bases at J, while the number of junction bases matched to no gene is 9. There are 15 amino acids in the CDR3, from cysteine to phenylalanine inclusive. Here the CDR3 DNA is all that survives: 45 bases in frame from base 1. The germline V gene (reference sequence) gives CDR1 as SGHNT and CDR2 as YYREEE. Concerning this clone itself: Its antigen remains unidentified. Per-nucleotide qualities are absent, and no much larger clonotype sits a single base away.

Donors formed part of the validation cohort, which comprised over a hundred subjects and was distinct from the first cohort of 550 to 850 subjects. Library prep was done by the immunoSEQ multiplex PCR assay. Processing in the source paper ran as follows. A statistical classification framework was developed to diagnose cytomegalovirus status using the catalog of TCR beta chain sequences. TCRdb carries this immuneACCESS record with in-frame sequences only. Its versions omit some clonotypes, under half of them owing to an unresolved V gene in the studies checked, with the rest unexplained. The DNA was the basis for D and trimming; V, J and clone size are from that table. The sample table contains some 250,000 clones; only one count was recorded for around 89% of them. The top ten clones comprise roughly 0.38% of the sample. The paper as a whole reports these results and caveats: In a later analysis, TCRs clustered in the first cohort were found to also tend to co-occur in the roughly 130 validation repertoires, with approximately 95% of cluster scores above 0. Three of the identified cytomegalovirus-associated TCR beta chains were confirmed in vitro to be specific for cytomegalovirus antigens. Across donors, most TCR sequences were observed very rarely, whereas some public TCRs were present in many individuals. The classifier was reported to diagnose cytomegalovirus status with high specificity and sensitivity in both the original cohort and the validation cohort. A later analysis had no HLA typing for the validation cohort, so co-occurrence there was scored across all 110 or so repertoires. In the study, about 150 TCR beta chains were listed as associated with cytomegalovirus. The authors suggested that the approach could potentially be extended to other disease states and immunological phenotypes.

Sequenced input: PBMCs. The sequence is built from TRBV5-4 and TRBJ1-4, with 9 middle bases fitting TRBD1. This receptor was obtained from a woman between 18 and 30 years old in good health and CMV-seronegative. The DNA reads TGTGCCAGCAGCCCCCAGGGACAGGGAGGGGAAAAACTGTTTTTT. Its protein product is CASSPQGQGGEKLFF.